The 23 T cell receptor beta chains presented below share a single source sample, sequenced in a study of T cells in Graves' hyperthyroidism and ophthalmopathy. What was amplified from RNA transcripts were TCR beta CDR3 regions. First-round RT-PCR of the TCR CDR3 relied on the HTBI primer set. TCRdb reprocessed the multiplex PCR reads with MiXCR, giving one entry per CDR3 protein. The table has about 100,000 distinct CDR3 sequences, around a sixth seen once. Material for sequencing was blood. These receptors all come from a woman aged 45-65 years with Graves' hyperthyroidism.

The CDR3 sequence is CSAPGTGTTPTYEQYF. CDR3 coding DNA: TGCAGTGCCCCCGGGACCGGGACCACTCCCACCTACGAGCAGTACTTC. This chain links TRBV20-1 with TRBJ2-7; perhaps D is TRBD1 or TRBD2 (5 bases each). In germline, CDR1 is DFQATT, CDR2 SNEGSKA (reference sequence). This CDR3 contains 16 residues. The V end lost 6 bases, the J end lost 2 bases, and 23 bases lay between the germline ends.

This clonotype was observed at least ten times. The chain joins TRBV27 to TRBJ2-7; a possible D gene is TRBD1 (7 bases). The CDR3 consists of 11 residues. The V gene lost 8 bases and the J gene lost 5 bases, with 10 bases spanning the gap. Germline V gives CDR1 MNHEY, CDR2 SMNVEV (reference sequence). CDR3 loop: CASRRGDEQYF. The DNA for the CDR3 is TGTGCCAGCCGCAGGGGGGACGAGCAGTACTTC.

Note on this clonotype: An end of the junction differs from the germline gene, which may be a read error. The chain recombines TRBV28 with TRBJ2-2; D perhaps matches TRBD1 (6 bases). CDR1 is MDHEN, CDR2 SYDVKM, per germline. The CDR3 runs to 15 residues. In nucleotides, the CDR3 is TGTGCCGGCAGAAAGACAGGAATGAACACCGGGGAGCTGTTTTTT. Its translation is CAGRKTGMNTGELFF.

This clonotype was counted ten times or more. The chain recombines TRBV6-2 or TRBV6-3 with TRBJ1-2, with 11 positions matching TRBD1. Germline CDR1 is MNHEY and CDR2 is SVGEGT. This CDR3 has 13 amino acids. The V and J ends lost 5 bases and 7 bases, in that order; junction bases with no gene match: 3. CDR3 amino acids: CASSPDRGPGYTF. The CDR3 nucleotides read TGTGCCAGCAGTCCGGACAGGGGGCCTGGCTACACCTTC.

This clonotype has at least ten counts. V is TRBV28 and J is TRBJ1-2; D gene ambiguous. V lost 2 bases, J lost 4 bases, and 8 bases lay in between. CDR1 is MDHEN and CDR2 is SYDVKM in the germline V gene. The CDR3 is made up of 13 amino acids. For the CDR3, the DNA is TGTGCCAGCAGTTTACCACAGTCCTATGGCTACACCTTC. Protein: CASSLPQSYGYTF.

Remarks on this clonotype: Possible read error: a much larger clone is one base away. In DNA form, the CDR3 reads TGTGCCAGCAGTGCAGGGGATCGGAATGAAAAACCGTTTTTT. It is translated as CASSAGDRNEKPFF. This chain connects TRBV6-2 or TRBV6-3 to TRBJ1-4; tentatively, D is TRBD1 (6 bases). Germline loops: CDR1 MNHEY, CDR2 SVGEGT. CDR3 length: 14 amino acids.

At least ten counts were recorded for this clonotype. The V and J genes are TRBV28 and TRBJ2-6; 10 positions match TRBD1. The CDR3 is 16 amino acids. Germline-derived CDR1 and CDR2 are MDHEN and SYDVKM. The V gene end was trimmed by 9 bases and the J gene end by 3 bases; junction bases not matched to a gene: 8. The CDR3 sequence is CASQTGGEGGANVLTF. CDR3 sequence (DNA): TGTGCCAGTCAGACAGGGGGCGAGGGTGGGGCCAACGTCCTGACTTTC.

The CDR3 sequence: CATSDHLAGYNEQFF. The CDR3 bases are TGTGCCACCAGTGATCACCTAGCGGGCTACAATGAGCAGTTCTTC. J is TRBJ2-1 and V is TRBV24-1; the match to TRBD2 covers 8 bases. In germline, CDR1 is KGHDR, CDR2 SFDVKD. The CDR3 length is 15 residues. V lost 3 bases to trimming and J lost 3 bases; unmatched junction nucleotides: 3.

V is TRBV7-2 and J is TRBJ2-7; TRBD2 agrees at 9 bases. Germline V gene sequence: CDR1 SGHTA, CDR2 FQGNSA. Losses at the gene ends were 5 bases for V and 6 bases for J; bases not matched to a gene: 8. The CDR3 is made up of 14 amino acids. CDR3 in DNA: TGTGCCAGCAGCGGTAGCGGGAGAGGGTTCGAGCAGTACTTC. This translates into CASSGSGRGFEQYF. Based on the CDR3 plus reference TRBV7-2 and TRBJ2-7, the full variable domain is GAGVSQSPSNKVTEKGKDVELRCDPISGHTALYWYRQSLGQGLEFLIYFQGNSAPDKSGLPSDRFSAERTGGSVSTLTIQRTQQEDSAVYLCASSGSGRGFEQYFGPGTRLTVT.

There are many counts of this clonotype. A much larger clone lies a single base off, so this may be a read error. V usage is TRBV28 and J usage is TRBJ1-1; TRBD1 is a possible D gene (6 bases). Germline V gene lookup returns CDR1 MDHEN and CDR2 SYDVKM. The CDR3 covers 12 residues. The DNA of the CDR3 is TGTGCCACCAGAACAGGGAACGCTGAAGCTTTCTTT. Translation: CATRTGNAEAFF.

This clonotype was counted at least ten times. The V gene is TRBV14, the J gene TRBJ2-3, with 10 positions matching TRBD2. Germline CDR1 SGHDN, CDR2 FVKESK. Trimming cost V 4 bases and J 2 bases; bases outside gene matches: 12. This CDR3 comprises 18 residues. The CDR3 bases are TGTGCCAGCAGCCTCCAAAGGTCTAGCGGGAGCACCACAGATACGCAGTATTTT. Translated: CASSLQRSSGSTTDTQYF. Full variable domain (rest looked up from reference TRBV14 and TRBJ2-3): EAGVTQFPSHSVIEKGQTVTLRCDPISGHDNLYWYRRVMGKEIKFLLHFVKESKQDESGMPNNRFLAERTGGTYSTLKVQPAELEDSGVYFCASSLQRSSGSTTDTQYFGPGTRLTVL.

This clonotype occurred many times. The chain combines TRBV5-1 with TRBJ2-1; 10 bases map to TRBD2. This CDR3 spans 16 amino acids. The V gene's germline CDR1 is SGHRS and CDR2 YFSETQ. Unmatched junction bases numbered 10, after V lost 4 bases and J lost 6 bases. The CDR3: CASSQELGLAANEQFF. CDR3 in DNA: TGCGCCAGCAGCCAGGAGCTTGGACTAGCGGCCAATGAGCAGTTCTTC.

This sequence joins TRBV18 and TRBJ1-1; 7 positions match TRBD1. This CDR3 is built from 14 residues. The germline gives CDR1 KGHSH, CDR2 LQKENI. V was clipped by 4 bases and J by 1 base; unmatched bases: 3. The CDR3 coding sequence is TGTGCCAGCTCACACGACAGGGCGAACACTGAAGCTTTCTTT. It codes for CASSHDRANTEAFF. The complete variable domain, with remaining parts taken from reference TRBV18 and TRBJ1-1, reads NAGVMQNPRHLVRRRGQEARLRCSPMKGHSHVYWYRQLPEEGLKFMVYLQKENIIDESGMPKERFSAEFPKEGPSILRIQQVVRGDSAAYFCASSHDRANTEAFFGQGTRLTVV.

This clonotype was detected many times. V gene TRBV11-2 combines with J gene TRBJ2-1; TRBD2 aligns across 9 bases. The CDR3 spans 13 residues. V shed 5 bases and J 9 bases; nucleotides not matched to a gene: 5. The germline V gene encodes CDR1 SGHAT and CDR2 FQNNGV. The CDR3 loop is CASSRLAGFEQFF. The CDR3 DNA sequence: TGTGCCAGCAGCCGCCTAGCGGGATTTGAGCAGTTCTTC.

This clonotype was found many times. The genes are TRBV5-6 and TRBJ2-3, with TRBD2 matching 12 bases. The CDR3 totals 19 residues. Trimming took 0 bases from V and 3 from J; bases not matched to a gene: 11. Looked up from germline, CDR1 is SGHDT and CDR2 is YYEEEE. In DNA, the CDR3 is TGTGCCAGCAGCTTGGTCCACCGGACTAGCGGGATCAAAACAGATACGCAGTATTTT. This gives the protein CASSLVHRTSGIKTDTQYF.

This clonotype has ten or more counts. The chain uses TRBV19 and TRBJ2-1, with D perhaps matching TRBD2 (6 bases). The V and J ends lost 8 bases and 6 bases respectively, with 23 bases between them. Germline assignment: CDR1 LNHDA and CDR2 SQIVND (reference sequence). This CDR3 region has 16 residues. CDR3 nucleotide sequence: TGTGCCAGTCAGGCCCCTAGGAGGGGTGCGGGCAATGAGCAGTTCTTC. It is translated as CASQAPRRGAGNEQFF.

This clonotype was detected ten times or more. The V call is TRBV30, the J call TRBJ1-1; 8 bases line up with TRBD1. Germline assignment: CDR1 GTSNPN and CDR2 SVGIG (reference sequence). The CDR3 has 14 residues. The V segment lost 2 bases and the J segment 4 bases; nucleotides outside the gene matches: 6. The CDR3 is CAWSIGQGVTEAFF. The CDR3 nucleotides are TGTGCCTGGAGTATAGGACAGGGTGTCACTGAAGCTTTCTTT.

In its sample, this clonotype was seen many times. The chain combines TRBV24-1 with TRBJ2-1; weak D call: TRBD1 (6 bases). The CDR3 length is 14 residues. V lost 5 bases and J 3 bases, leaving 10 bases between the germline ends. Germline assignment: CDR1 KGHDR and CDR2 SFDVKD. The CDR3 spells CATSGGQNYNEQFF. CDR3 sequence (DNA): TGTGCCACCAGTGGGGGACAAAACTACAATGAGCAGTTCTTC.

This clonotype was picked up many times. This sequence joins TRBV19 and TRBJ1-5; possibly TRBD1 for D (5 bases). Germline CDR1 LNHDA, CDR2 SQIVND (reference sequence). The CDR3 has 14 amino acids. The ends were cut back, 6 bases at V and 5 bases at J, with 14 bases in the middle. The CDR3 sequence is CASSEQWGDQPQHF. In nucleotides, the CDR3 is TGTGCCAGTAGCGAGCAGTGGGGGGATCAGCCCCAGCATTTT.

This clonotype came up many times. CDR3 DNA sequence: TGCGCCAGCATCCTGGGGGCAGGGGGCTTGAACACTGAAGCTTTCTTT. Translation: CASILGAGGLNTEAFF. This chain connects TRBV5-1 to TRBJ1-1; 8 positions agree with TRBD1. The CDR3 has 16 amino acids. The V gene's germline CDR1 is SGHRS and CDR2 YFSETQ. V was pared by 6 bases and J by 0 bases, with 10 bases of the junction left unmatched.

This chain links TRBV7-9 with TRBJ1-1; D not resolved. This CDR3 comprises 15 residues. Trimming removed 1 base from V and 3 bases from J, with 12 bases in between. Germline V gives CDR1 SEHNR, CDR2 FQNEAQ (reference sequence). The CDR3 spells CASSLVPPGYTEAFF. The DNA for the CDR3 is TGTGCCAGCAGCTTAGTCCCCCCCGGATACACTGAAGCTTTCTTT.

This clonotype occurred many times. This chain uses TRBV7-8 with TRBJ1-2, with 10 bases fitting TRBD1. The CDR3 has 15 residues. From germline, CDR1 is SGHVS and CDR2 FQNEAQ. The J segment lost 8 bases and the V segment lost 5 bases, leaving 11 bases of the junction unmatched. CDR3 region: CASSKPGQGSGGYTF. CDR3 bases: TGTGCCAGCAGCAAACCGGGACAGGGGAGTGGAGGCTACACCTTC.

This clonotype was picked up many times. This chain links TRBV28 with TRBJ1-1; 7 bases agree with TRBD1. Germline V CDR1 and CDR2: MDHEN, SYDVKM. CDR3 length equals 16 residues. V shed 5 bases, J shed 4 bases, and the junction held 13 bases outside the gene matches. The CDR3 DNA sequence: TGTGCCAGCAGTCCCAGGGGGTCGGTGGGCGGCACTGAAGCTTTCTTT. It translates to CASSPRGSVGGTEAFF. Full variable domain (remainder filled in from reference TRBV28 and TRBJ1-1): DVKVTQSSRYLVKRTGEKVFLECVQDMDHENMFWYRQDPGLGLRLIYFSYDVKMKEKGDIPEGYSVSREKKERFSLILESASTNQTSMYLCASSPRGSVGGTEAFFGQGTRLTVV.